The sequence of this TCR beta chain was determined in a study of T cell changes during pregnancy in multiple sclerosis. Trimming removed 3 bases at V and 0 bases at J, with 10 bases between. Germline V gene lookup returns CDR1 SGHTS and CDR2 YDEGEE. The CDR3 loop spans 15 amino acids. TCRdb's table, derived via immunoSEQ multiplex PCR, lists solely in-frame clones and lacks some. The table includes fewer than 65,000 clones, roughly 91% detected once. This sequence was found in a female donor with multiple sclerosis, enrolled in a pregnancy study. The sequencing used peripheral blood, collected before pregnancy. The chain has TRBV5-8 and TRBJ2-1, with D maybe TRBD2 (5 bases). The CDR3 nucleotides are TGTGCCAGCAGCTCCAGAGGGAGCTCCTACAATGAGCAGTTCTTC. Translating it yields CASSSRGSSYNEQFF.